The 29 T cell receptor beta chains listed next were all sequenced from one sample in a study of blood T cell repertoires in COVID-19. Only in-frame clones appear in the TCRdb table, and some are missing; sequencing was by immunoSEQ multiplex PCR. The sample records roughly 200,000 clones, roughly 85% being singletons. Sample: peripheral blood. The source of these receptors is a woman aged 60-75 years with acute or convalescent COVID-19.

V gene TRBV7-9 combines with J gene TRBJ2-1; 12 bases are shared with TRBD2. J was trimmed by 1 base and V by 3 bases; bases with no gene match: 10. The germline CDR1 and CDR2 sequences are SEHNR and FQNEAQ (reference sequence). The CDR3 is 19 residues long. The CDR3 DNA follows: TGTGCCAGCAGCTTTTTCCTAGCGGGAGGGCCGGGGTCCTACAATGAGCAGTTCTTC. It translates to CASSFFLAGGPGSYNEQFF.

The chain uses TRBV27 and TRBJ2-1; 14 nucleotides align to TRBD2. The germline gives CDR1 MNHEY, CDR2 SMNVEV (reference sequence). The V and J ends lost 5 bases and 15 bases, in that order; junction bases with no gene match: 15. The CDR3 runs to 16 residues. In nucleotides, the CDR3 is TGTGCCAGCAGTCGGCCATCCGGACTAGCGGGAGGTAGTACGTTCTTC. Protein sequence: CASSRPSGLAGGSTFF.

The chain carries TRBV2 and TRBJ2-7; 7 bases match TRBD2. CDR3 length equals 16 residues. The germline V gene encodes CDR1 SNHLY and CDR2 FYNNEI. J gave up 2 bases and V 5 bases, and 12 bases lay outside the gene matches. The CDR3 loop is CASSPYSGLLTYEQYF. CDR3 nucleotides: TGTGCCAGCAGTCCCTACTCGGGACTATTGACCTACGAGCAGTACTTC. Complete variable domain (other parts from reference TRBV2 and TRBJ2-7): EPEVTQTPSHQVTQMGQEVILRCVPISNHLYFYWYRQILGQKVEFLVSFYNNEISEKSEIFDDQFSVERPDGSNFTLKIRSTKLEDSAMYFCASSPYSGLLTYEQYFGPGTRLTVT.

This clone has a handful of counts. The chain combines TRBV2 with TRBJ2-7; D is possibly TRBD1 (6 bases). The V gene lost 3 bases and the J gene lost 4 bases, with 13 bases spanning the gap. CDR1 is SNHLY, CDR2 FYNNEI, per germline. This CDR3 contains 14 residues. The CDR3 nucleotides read TGTGCCAGCAGTGAGTACAGGGCTGCTTACGAGCAGTACTTC. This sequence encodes CASSEYRAAYEQYF.

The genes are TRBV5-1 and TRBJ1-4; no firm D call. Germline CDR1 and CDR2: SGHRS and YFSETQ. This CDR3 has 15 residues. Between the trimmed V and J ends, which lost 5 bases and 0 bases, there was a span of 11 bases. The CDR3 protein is CASRSNRATNEKLFF. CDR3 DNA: TGCGCCAGCAGGTCGAACCGAGCAACTAATGAAAAACTGTTTTTT. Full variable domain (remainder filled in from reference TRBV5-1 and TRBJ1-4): KAGVTQTPRYLIKTRGQQVTLSCSPISGHRSVSWYQQTPGQGLQFLFEYFSETQRNKGNFPGRFSGRQFSNSRSEMNVSTLELGDSALYLCASRSNRATNEKLFFGSGTQLSVL.

For the CDR3, the DNA is TGCGCCAGCAGCCCCTTAGCGGGAGGGCAAGGCGGGGAGCTGTTTTTT. It is translated as CASSPLAGGQGGELFF. The rearrangement joins TRBV5-1 to TRBJ2-2; 11 bases match TRBD2. Germline CDR1 SGHRS, CDR2 YFSETQ. V lost 4 bases and J lost 7; bases outside the gene matches: 9. This CDR3 is built from 16 residues.

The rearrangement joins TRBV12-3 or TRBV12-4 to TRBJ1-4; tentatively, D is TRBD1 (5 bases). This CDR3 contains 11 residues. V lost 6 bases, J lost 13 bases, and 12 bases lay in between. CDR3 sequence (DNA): TGTGCCAGCAGCTCCTCGGGGGTACTGTTTTTT. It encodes CASSSSGVLFF.

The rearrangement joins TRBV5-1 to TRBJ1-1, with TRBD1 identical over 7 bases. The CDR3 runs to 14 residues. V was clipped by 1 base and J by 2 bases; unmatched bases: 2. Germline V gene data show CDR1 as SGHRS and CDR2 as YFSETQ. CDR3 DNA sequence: TGCGCCAGCAGCTTGACAGGGGACAACACTGAAGCTTTCTTT. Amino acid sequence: CASSLTGDNTEAFF.

CDR3 in DNA: TGTGCCAGCAGCTTGGCCGGGGGGAGGAACATTCAGTACTTC. Its protein product is CASSLAGGRNIQYF. This sequence joins TRBV5-6 and TRBJ2-4; 7 bases fit TRBD2. CDR1 is SGHDT and CDR2 is YYEEEE in the germline V gene. The length of the CDR3 is 14 residues. The V gene end was trimmed by 0 bases and the J gene end by 7 bases; junction bases not matched to a gene: 4.

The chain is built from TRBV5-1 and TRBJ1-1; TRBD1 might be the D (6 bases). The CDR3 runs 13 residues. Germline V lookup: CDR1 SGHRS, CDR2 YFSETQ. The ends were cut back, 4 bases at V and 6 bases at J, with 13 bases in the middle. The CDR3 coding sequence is TGCGCCAGCAGCCCAGGGGACGGAGCTGAAGCTTTCTTT. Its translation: CASSPGDGAEAFF.

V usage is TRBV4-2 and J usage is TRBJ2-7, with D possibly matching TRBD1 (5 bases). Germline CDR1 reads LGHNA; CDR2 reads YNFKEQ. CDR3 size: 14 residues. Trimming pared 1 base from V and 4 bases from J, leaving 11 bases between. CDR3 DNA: TGTGCCAGCAGCCAAGCCAGGGTATCGTACGAGCAGTACTTC. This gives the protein CASSQARVSYEQYF.

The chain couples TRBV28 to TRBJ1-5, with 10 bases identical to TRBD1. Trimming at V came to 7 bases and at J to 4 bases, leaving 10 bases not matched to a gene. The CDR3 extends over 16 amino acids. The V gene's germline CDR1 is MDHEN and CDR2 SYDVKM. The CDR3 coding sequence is TGTGCCAGCACCCTAAGCCGGGGACAGGGGAATCAGCCCCAGCATTTT. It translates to CASTLSRGQGNQPQHF.

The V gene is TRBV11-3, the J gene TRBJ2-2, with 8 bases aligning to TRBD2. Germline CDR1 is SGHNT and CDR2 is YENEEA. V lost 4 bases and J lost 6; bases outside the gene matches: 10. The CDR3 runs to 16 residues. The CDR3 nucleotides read TGTGCCAGCAGCTCCCTGCCCGGGACTAGTGCCGGGGAGCTGTTTTTT. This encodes CASSSLPGTSAGELFF.

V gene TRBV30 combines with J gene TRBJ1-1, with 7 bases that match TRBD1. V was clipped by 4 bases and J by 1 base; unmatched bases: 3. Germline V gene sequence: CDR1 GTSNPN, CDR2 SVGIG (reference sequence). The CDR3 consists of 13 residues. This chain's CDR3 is CAWNRGQNTEAFF. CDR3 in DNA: TGTGCCTGGAACAGGGGCCAGAACACTGAAGCTTTCTTT.

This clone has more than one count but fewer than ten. The DNA for the CDR3 is TGCAGCGCGGAACGTCGCGGGGCTTTCTTT. Translation: CSAERRGAFF. The V and J genes are TRBV29-1 and TRBJ1-1; D uncertain. V dropped 7 bases and J dropped 11 bases, with 14 bases sitting between them. Per germline, CDR1 SQVTM and CDR2 ANQGSEA. CDR3 length: 10 amino acids. Full variable domain (rest looked up from reference TRBV29-1 and TRBJ1-1): SAVISQKPSRDICQRGTSLTIQCQVDSQVTMMFWYRQQPGQSLTLIATANQGSEATYESGFVIDKFPISRPNLTFSTLTVSNMSPEDSSIYLCSAERRGAFFGQGTRLTVV.

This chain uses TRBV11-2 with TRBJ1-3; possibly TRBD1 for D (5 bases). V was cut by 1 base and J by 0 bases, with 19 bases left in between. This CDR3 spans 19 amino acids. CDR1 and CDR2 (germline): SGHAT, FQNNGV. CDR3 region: CASSLVRTPPSTSGNTIYF. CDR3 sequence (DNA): TGTGCCAGCAGCTTAGTAAGGACACCACCCTCCACCTCTGGAAACACCATATATTTT.

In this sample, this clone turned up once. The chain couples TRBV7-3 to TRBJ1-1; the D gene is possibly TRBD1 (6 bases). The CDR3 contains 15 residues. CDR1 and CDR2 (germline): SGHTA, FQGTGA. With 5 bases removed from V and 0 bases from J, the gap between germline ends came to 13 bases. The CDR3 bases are TGTGCCAGCAGCCCTCAAGGGGGTGTGAACACTGAAGCTTTCTTT. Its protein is CASSPQGGVNTEAFF.

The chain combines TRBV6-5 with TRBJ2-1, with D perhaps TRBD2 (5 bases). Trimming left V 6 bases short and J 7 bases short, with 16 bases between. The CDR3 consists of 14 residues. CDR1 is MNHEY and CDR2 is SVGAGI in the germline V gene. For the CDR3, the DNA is TGTGCCAGCAGAGCTGTCGGGATCAATAATGAGCAGTTCTTC. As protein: CASRAVGINNEQFF.

The CDR3 is CASSPPGRTSSYEQYF. The CDR3 bases are TGTGCCAGCTCACCACCGGGGAGAACAAGCTCCTACGAGCAGTACTTC. The V call is TRBV18, the J call TRBJ2-7, with a weak D call TRBD2 (5 bases). Germline CDR1 reads KGHSH; CDR2 reads LQKENI. V lost 0 bases and J lost 0, with 12 bases in between. The length of the CDR3 is 16 residues.

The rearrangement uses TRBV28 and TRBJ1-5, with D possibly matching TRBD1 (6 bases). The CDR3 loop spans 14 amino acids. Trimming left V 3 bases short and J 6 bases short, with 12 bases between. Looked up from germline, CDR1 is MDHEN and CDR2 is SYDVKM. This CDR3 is CASSFRGFSQPQHF. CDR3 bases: TGTGCCAGCAGTTTCAGGGGCTTCAGTCAGCCCCAGCATTTT. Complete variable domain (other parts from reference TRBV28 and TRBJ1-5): DVKVTQSSRYLVKRTGEKVFLECVQDMDHENMFWYRQDPGLGLRLIYFSYDVKMKEKGDIPEGYSVSREKKERFSLILESASTNQTSMYLCASSFRGFSQPQHFGDGTRLSIL.

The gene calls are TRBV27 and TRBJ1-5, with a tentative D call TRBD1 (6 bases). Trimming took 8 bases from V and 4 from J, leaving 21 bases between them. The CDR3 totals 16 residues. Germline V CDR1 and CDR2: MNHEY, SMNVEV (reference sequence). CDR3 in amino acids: CASGTGTLTANQPQHF. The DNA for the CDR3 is TGTGCCAGCGGCACCGGGACACTGACAGCGAATCAGCCCCAGCATTTT.

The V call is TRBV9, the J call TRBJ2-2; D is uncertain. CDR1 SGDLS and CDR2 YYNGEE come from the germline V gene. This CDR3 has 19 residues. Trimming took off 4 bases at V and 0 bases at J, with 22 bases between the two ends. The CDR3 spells CASSPYSRNTFANTGELFF. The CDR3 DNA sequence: TGTGCCAGCAGCCCTTACTCCAGGAATACTTTCGCGAACACCGGGGAGCTGTTTTTT.

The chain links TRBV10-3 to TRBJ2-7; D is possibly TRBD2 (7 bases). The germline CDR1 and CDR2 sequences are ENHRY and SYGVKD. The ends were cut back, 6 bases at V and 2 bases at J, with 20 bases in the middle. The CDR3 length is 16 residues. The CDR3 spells CAIRPAIGGVPYEQYF. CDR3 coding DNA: TGTGCCATCAGGCCCGCAATAGGGGGGGTCCCCTACGAGCAGTACTTC.

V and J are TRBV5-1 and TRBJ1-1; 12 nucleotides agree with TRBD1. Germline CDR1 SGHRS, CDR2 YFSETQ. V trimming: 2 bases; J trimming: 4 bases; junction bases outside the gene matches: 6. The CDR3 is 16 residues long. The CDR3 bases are TGCGCCAGCAGCTTAGGGACAGGGGGCTTGGGCACTGAAGCTTTCTTT. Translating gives CASSLGTGGLGTEAFF.

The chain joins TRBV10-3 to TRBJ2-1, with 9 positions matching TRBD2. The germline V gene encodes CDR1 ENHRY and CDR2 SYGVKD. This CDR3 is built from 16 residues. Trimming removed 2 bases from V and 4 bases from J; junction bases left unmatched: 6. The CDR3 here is CAISEGAGGKYNEQFF. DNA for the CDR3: TGTGCCATCAGTGAGGGGGCGGGAGGGAAATACAATGAGCAGTTCTTC.

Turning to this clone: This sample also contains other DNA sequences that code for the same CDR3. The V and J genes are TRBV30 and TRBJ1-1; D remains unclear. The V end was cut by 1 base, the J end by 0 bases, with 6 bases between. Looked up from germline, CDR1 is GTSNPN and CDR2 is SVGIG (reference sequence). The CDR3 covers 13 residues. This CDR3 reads CAWSAGLNTEAFF. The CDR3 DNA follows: TGTGCCTGGAGTGCGGGGTTGAACACTGAAGCTTTCTTT.

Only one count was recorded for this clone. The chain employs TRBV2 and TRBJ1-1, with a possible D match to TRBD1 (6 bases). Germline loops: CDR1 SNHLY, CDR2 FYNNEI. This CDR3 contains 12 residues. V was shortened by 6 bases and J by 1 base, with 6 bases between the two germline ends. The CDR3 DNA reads TGTGCCAGCAGACAGGGGAACACTGAAGCTTTCTTT. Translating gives CASRQGNTEAFF. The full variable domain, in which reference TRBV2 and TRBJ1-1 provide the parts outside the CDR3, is EPEVTQTPSHQVTQMGQEVILRCVPISNHLYFYWYRQILGQKVEFLVSFYNNEISEKSEIFDDQFSVERPDGSNFTLKIRSTKLEDSAMYFCASRQGNTEAFFGQGTRLTVV.

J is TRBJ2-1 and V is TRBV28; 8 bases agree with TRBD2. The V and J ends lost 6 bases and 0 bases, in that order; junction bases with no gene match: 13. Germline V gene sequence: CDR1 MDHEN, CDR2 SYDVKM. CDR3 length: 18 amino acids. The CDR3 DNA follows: TGTGCCAGCAGCCAACCGGGACTAGGTCTCCGCTCCTACAATGAGCAGTTCTTC. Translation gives CASSQPGLGLRSYNEQFF.

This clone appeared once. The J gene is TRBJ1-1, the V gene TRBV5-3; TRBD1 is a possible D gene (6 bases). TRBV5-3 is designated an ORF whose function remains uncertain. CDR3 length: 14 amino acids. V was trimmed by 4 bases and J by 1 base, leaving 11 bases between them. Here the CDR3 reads CARSTSGANTEAFF. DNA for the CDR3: TGTGCCAGAAGCACATCAGGGGCGAACACTGAAGCTTTCTTT.